This T cell receptor beta chain was found in a study of radiation and T cells in renal cell carcinoma (TCRdb year 2020). At the level of the whole study: In total, roughly 51 samples underwent TCR beta sequencing: some 25 tumors plus 27 peripheral blood samples. Across all 55 or so samples, 4,016,671 unique CDR3 nucleotide sequences, encoding 2,658,974 unique CDR3 amino acid sequences, were identified.

Following the manufacturer's recommendations, the immunoSEQ kit was used to generate TCR beta libraries from genomic DNA. Library preparation used a first multiplex PCR with proprietary primers, then a second PCR adding unique barcodes, with bead cleanups after each round. Each sample batch included a kit-provided positive control reaction and a negative control reaction. The final libraries were assessed on an Agilent 4200 TapeStation D1000 ScreenTape, pooled by volume, and quantified by qPCR. Sequencing was performed on an Illumina NextSeq500 using a MidOutput 150-cycle cartridge, with 156 Read1 cycles, 15 Index1 cycles, and the kit custom primers. The pooled library was loaded at 0.75 to 1 pM with an approximately 22% PhiX control spike-in. On the study's bioinformatics: The vendor-processed data were analyzed in R, and a clonotype was defined as all T cells that share the same CDR3 nucleotide sequence. In the clone abundance analyses, frequencies in each sample were normalized to that sample's 10,000 most abundant clones. Public T cell clones, which averaged fewer than five per sample, were removed prior to analysis. Dominant motifs were analyzed with ImmunoMap using the PAM10 matrix, a gap penalty of 30, and a homology threshold of 0.3, and motifs with a cumulative frequency of at least 0.01 were considered dominant. TCRdb re-hosts the immuneACCESS table, in-frame sequences only. Its copies lack some clones; in the studies checked, an unresolved V gene accounts for under half of them, and the cause for the rest is not known. That table is the source of V, J and clone size, and D and trimming were worked out from the DNA. A total of more than 8,000 clones appear in this sample, 58% of them only once. The ten biggest clones cover more than 7.5% of the sample.

Concerning this clone itself: Its binding antigen is unknown. No quality values exist for individual bases; no much larger clone is one base distant.

The research as a whole found: Irradiated tumors contained more dominant CDR3 motifs, and these motifs occupied a larger share of the repertoire than in control tumors. The single-armed trial design could not address effects of radiation dose or scheduling on the TCR repertoire. Only small tumor regions of approximately 1 g were available, so intratumoral heterogeneity was not captured. Higher TCR clonality was observed in irradiated tumors than in controls, with an average of about 50% of the repertoire accounted for by the top 100 clonotypes, compared with around 40% in nephrectomy-only tumors.

CDR1 SGHAT and CDR2 FQNNGV were looked up in the germline V gene. Trimming removed 9 bases from V and 4 bases from J; the gene matches leave 11 bases unexplained. Spanning cysteine to phenylalanine, the CDR3 consists of 14 amino acids. Just the 42-base CDR3 DNA is kept, in frame starting at base 1. The time point tag for this specimen amounts to: tumor resected at nephrectomy. What the treatment or condition label conveys for this sample: treatment-naive control, cytoreductive nephrectomy. The control tumors were taken from treatment-naive renal cell carcinoma patients who had cytoreductive nephrectomy with no earlier radiation. Every patient had renal cell carcinoma of clear cell pathology. Control tumors used for TCR sequencing came from several females and some eleven males, resected 2011 to 2014, with median age about 59 years (range roughly 40 to 82). Tumors were dissociated mechanically, digested with collagenase/hyaluronidase at 37 degrees C, processed in gentleMACS C tubes, and stored in liquid nitrogen. Genomic DNA for TCR sequencing was prepared using the QIAamp DNA Blood Mini Kit (Qiagen). Samples were included in the analyses only if all quality control checks were passed.

The sequence joins TRBV11-2 to TRBJ1-2; 7 central nucleotides agree with TRBD1. This specimen was tumor tissue, taken from a patient whose treatment was nephrectomy without radiotherapy. The receptor's source is a man aged 40-55 years with renal cell carcinoma. For the CDR3, the sequence is CASSVNRGGYGYTF. The DNA is TGTGCCAGTTCAGTCAACAGGGGCGGCTATGGCTACACCTTC.